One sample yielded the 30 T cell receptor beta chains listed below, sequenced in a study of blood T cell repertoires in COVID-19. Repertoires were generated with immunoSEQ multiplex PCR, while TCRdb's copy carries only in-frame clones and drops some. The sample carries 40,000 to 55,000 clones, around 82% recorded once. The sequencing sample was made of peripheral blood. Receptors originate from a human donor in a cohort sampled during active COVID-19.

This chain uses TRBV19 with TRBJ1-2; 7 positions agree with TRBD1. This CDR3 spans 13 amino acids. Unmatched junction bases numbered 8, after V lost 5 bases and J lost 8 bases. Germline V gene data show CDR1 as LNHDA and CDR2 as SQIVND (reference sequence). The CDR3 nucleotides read TGTGCCAGTAGTGACAACAGGGGCTGGGGCTACACCTTC. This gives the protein CASSDNRGWGYTF. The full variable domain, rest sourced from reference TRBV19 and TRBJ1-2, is DGGITQSPKYLFRKEGQNVTLSCEQNLNHDAMYWYRQDPGQGLRLIYYSQIVNDFQKGDIAEGYSVSREKKESFPLTVTSAQKNPTAFYLCASSDNRGWGYTFGSGTRLTVV.

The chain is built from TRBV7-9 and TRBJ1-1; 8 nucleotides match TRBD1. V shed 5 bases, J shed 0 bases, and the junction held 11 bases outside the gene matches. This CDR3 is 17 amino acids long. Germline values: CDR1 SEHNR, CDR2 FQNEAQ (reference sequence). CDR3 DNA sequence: TGTGCCAGCAGCCAGAGAACAGGGGGGATCATGAACACTGAAGCTTTCTTT. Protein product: CASSQRTGGIMNTEAFF. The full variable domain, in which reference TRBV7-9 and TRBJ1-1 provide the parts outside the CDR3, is DTGVSQNPRHKITKRGQNVTFRCDPISEHNRLYWYRQTLGQGPEFLTYFQNEAQLEKSRLLSDRFSAERPKGSFSTLEIQRTEQGDSAMYLCASSQRTGGIMNTEAFFGQGTRLTVV.

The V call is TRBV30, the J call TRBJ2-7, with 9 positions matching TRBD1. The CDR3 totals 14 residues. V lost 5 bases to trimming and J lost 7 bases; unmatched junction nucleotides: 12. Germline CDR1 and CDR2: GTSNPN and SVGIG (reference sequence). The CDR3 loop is CAWAKQGASGEQYF. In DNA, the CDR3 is TGTGCCTGGGCCAAACAGGGGGCATCAGGGGAGCAGTACTTC.

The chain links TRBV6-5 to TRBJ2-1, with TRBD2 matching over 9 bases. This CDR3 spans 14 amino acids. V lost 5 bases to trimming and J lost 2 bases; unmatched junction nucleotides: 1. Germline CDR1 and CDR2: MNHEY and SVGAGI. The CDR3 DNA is TGTGCCAGCAGTATAGCGGGGGCCTACAATGAGCAGTTCTTC. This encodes CASSIAGAYNEQFF.

The CDR3 DNA reads as TGCGCCAGCAGCTTGGAGGGAGGGCCGAGCTCCTACGAGCAGTACTTC. It encodes CASSLEGGPSSYEQYF. The V call is TRBV5-1, the J call TRBJ2-7, with 7 nucleotides matching TRBD2. V was clipped by 0 bases and J by 0 bases; unmatched bases: 6. Per germline, CDR1 SGHRS and CDR2 YFSETQ. The CDR3 loop spans 16 amino acids.

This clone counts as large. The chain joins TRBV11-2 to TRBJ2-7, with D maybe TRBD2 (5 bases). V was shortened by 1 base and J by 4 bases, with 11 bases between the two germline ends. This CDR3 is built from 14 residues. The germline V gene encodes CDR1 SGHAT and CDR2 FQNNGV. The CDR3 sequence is CASSLASSFYEQYF. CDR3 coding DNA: TGTGCCAGCAGCTTAGCGTCTAGCTTTTACGAGCAGTACTTC.

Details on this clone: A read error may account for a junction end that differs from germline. The CDR3 region has the DNA TGCGCCAGCAGTGAGTCGGTTTGGGACAGGGGGCGAAAAGCATGG. Its translation is CASSESVWDRGRKAW. The chain combines TRBV10-1 with TRBJ1-1, with 12 bases matching TRBD1. The CDR3 sequence is 15 residues long. The germline CDR1 and CDR2 sequences are WNHNN and SYGVQD (reference sequence).

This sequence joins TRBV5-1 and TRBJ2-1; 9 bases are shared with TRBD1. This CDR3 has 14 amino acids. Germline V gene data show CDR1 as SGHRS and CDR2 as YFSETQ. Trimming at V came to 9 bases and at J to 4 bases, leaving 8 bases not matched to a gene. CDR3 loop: CATGRTGDYNEQFF. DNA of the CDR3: TGCGCCACAGGCAGGACAGGGGATTACAATGAGCAGTTCTTC.

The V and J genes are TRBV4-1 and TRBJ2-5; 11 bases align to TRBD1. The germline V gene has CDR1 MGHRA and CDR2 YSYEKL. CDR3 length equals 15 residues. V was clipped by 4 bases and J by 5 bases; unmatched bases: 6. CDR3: CASSPRTGGWETQYF. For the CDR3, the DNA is TGCGCCAGCAGCCCTAGGACAGGGGGCTGGGAGACCCAGTACTTC.

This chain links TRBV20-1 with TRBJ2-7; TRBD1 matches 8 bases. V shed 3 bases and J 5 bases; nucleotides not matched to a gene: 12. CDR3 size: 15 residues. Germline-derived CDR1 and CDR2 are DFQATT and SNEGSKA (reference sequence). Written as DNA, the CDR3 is TGCAGTGCTAGTTCAGGACGTGGACAGGGACACGAGCAGTACTTC. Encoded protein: CSASSGRGQGHEQYF.

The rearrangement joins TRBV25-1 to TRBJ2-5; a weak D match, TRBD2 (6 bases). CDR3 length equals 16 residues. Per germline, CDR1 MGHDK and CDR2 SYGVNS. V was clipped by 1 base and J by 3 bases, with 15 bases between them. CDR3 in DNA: TGTGCCAGCAGTGAATGGCGGGGTCCGGTTGAAGAGACCCAGTACTTC. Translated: CASSEWRGPVEETQYF. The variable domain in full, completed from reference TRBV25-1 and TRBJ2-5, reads EADIYQTPRYLVIGTGKKITLECSQTMGHDKMYWYQQDPGMELHLIHYSYGVNSTEKGDLSSESTVSRIRTEHFPLTLESARPSHTSQYLCASSEWRGPVEETQYFGPGTRLLVL.

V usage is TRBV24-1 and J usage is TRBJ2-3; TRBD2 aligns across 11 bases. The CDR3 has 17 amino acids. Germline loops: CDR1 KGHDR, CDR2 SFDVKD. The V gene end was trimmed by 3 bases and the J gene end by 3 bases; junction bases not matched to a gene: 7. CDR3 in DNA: TGTGCCACCAGTGATCCTACCCCTAGCGGGGGGACAGATACGCAGTATTTT. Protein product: CATSDPTPSGGTDTQYF.

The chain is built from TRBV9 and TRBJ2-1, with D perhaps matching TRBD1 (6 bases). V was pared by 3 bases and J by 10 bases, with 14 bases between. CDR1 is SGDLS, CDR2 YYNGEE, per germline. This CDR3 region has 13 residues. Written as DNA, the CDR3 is TGTGCCAGCAGCGCTTCCCTAGGGGGAGAGCAGTTCTTC. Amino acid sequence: CASSASLGGEQFF.

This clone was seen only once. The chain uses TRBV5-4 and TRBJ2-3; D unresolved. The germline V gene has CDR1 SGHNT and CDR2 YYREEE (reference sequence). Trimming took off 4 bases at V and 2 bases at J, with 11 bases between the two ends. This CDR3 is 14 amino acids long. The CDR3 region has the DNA TGTGCCAGCAGCCCGGAGCATGCCACAGATACGCAGTATTTT. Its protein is CASSPEHATDTQYF.

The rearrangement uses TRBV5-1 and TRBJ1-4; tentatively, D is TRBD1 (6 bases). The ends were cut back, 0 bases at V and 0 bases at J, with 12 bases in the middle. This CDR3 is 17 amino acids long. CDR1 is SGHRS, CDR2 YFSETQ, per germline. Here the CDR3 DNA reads TGCGCCAGCAGCTTGGTGGCAGGGGCGGCAACTAATGAAAAACTGTTTTTT. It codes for CASSLVAGAATNEKLFF.

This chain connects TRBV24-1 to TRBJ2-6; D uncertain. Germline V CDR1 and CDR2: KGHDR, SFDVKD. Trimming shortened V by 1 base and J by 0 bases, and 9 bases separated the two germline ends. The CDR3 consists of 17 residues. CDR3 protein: CATSDFESGSGANVLTF. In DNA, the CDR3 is TGTGCCACCAGTGATTTTGAATCGGGCTCTGGGGCCAACGTCCTGACTTTC.

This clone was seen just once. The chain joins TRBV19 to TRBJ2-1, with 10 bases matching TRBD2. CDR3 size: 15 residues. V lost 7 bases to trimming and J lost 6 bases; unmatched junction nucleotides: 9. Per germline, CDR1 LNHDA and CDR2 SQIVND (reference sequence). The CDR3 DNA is TGTGCCAGTAATTTAAGGGCTAGCGGGGGCAATGAGCAGTTCTTC. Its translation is CASNLRASGGNEQFF. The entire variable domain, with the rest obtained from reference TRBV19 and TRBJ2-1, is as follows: DGGITQSPKYLFRKEGQNVTLSCEQNLNHDAMYWYRQDPGQGLRLIYYSQIVNDFQKGDIAEGYSVSREKKESFPLTVTSAQKNPTAFYLCASNLRASGGNEQFFGPGTRLTVL.

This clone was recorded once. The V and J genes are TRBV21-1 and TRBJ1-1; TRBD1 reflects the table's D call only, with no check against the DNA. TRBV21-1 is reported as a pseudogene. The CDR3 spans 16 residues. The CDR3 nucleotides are TGTGCCAGCAGGAAAAATACGAGGGGGCCGAACACTGAAGCTTTCTTT. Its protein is CASRKNTRGPNTEAFF.

The CDR3: CSAKTSTGTNEQFF. The CDR3 DNA reads TGCAGCGCCAAAACTAGCACGGGAACGAATGAGCAGTTCTTC. The chain recombines TRBV29-1 with TRBJ2-1; weak D call: TRBD2 (6 bases). CDR1 is SQVTM, CDR2 ANQGSEA, per germline. Deletions cut 7 bases from V and 7 bases from J, with 20 bases between. The CDR3 spans 14 residues.

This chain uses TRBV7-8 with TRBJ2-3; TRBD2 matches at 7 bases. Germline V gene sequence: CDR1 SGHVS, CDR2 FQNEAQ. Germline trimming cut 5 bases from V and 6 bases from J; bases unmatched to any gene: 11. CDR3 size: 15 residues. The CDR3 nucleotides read TGTGCCAGCAGCCAACTCTGGGGGGGGAGCGATACGCAGTATTTT. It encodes CASSQLWGGSDTQYF.

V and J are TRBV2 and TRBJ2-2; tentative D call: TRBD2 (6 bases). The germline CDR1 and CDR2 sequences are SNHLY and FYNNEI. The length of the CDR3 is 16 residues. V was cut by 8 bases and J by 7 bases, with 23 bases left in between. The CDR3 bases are TGTGCCAGCTATAGGGAGGACGGGAGAGGGAGCGGGGAGCTGTTTTTT. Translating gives CASYREDGRGSGELFF.

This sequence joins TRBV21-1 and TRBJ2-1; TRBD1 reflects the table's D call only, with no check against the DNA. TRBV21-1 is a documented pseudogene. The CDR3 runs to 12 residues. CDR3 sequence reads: CASMGSYNEQFF. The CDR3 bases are TGTGCCAGCATGGGCAGCTACAATGAGCAGTTCTTC.

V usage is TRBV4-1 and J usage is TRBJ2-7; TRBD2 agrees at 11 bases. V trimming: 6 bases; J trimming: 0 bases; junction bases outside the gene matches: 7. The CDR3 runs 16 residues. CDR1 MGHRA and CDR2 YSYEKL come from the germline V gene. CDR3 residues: CASRPGLAASSYEQYF. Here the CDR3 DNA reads TGCGCCAGCAGACCGGGACTAGCGGCCAGCTCCTACGAGCAGTACTTC.

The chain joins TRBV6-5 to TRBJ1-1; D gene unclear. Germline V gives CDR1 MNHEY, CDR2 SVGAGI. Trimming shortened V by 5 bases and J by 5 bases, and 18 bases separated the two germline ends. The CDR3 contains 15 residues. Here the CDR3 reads CASSPGVMAGTEAFF. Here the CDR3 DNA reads TGTGCCAGCAGTCCCGGTGTGATGGCGGGGACTGAAGCTTTCTTT.

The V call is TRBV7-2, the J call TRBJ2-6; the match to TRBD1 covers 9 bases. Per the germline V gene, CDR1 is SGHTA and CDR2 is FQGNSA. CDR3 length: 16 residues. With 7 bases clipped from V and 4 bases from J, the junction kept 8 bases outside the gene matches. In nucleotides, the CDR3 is TGTGCCAGCATTCGGGACAGGGTAACCGGGGCCAACGTCCTGACTTTC. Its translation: CASIRDRVTGANVLTF. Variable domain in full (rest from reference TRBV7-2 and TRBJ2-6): GAGVSQSPSNKVTEKGKDVELRCDPISGHTALYWYRQSLGQGLEFLIYFQGNSAPDKSGLPSDRFSAERTGGSVSTLTIQRTQQEDSAVYLCASIRDRVTGANVLTFGAGSRLTVL.

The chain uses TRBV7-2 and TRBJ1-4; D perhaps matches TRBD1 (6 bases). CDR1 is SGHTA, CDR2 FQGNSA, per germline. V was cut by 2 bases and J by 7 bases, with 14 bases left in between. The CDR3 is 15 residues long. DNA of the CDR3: TGTGCCAGCAGCTTACTCAGGGGAAACGTTGAAAAACTGTTTTTT. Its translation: CASSLLRGNVEKLFF.

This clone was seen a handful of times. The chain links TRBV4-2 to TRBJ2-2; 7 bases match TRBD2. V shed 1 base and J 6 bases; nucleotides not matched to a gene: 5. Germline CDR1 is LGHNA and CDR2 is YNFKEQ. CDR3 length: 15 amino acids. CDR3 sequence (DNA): TGTGCCAGCAGCCAAGGCTTACTAGCGTCCGGGGAGCTGTTTTTT. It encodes CASSQGLLASGELFF.

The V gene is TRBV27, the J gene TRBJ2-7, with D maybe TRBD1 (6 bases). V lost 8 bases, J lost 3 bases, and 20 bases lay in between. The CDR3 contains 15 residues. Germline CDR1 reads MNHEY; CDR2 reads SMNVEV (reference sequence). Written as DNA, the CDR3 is TGTGCCAGCTGCCCAACAGGGTCTAGGATCTACGAGCAGTACTTC. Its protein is CASCPTGSRIYEQYF.

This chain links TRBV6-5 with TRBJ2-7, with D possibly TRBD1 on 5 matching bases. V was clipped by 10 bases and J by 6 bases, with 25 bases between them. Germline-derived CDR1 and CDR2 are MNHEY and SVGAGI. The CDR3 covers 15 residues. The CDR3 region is CATSRALQGPREQYF. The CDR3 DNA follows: TGTGCCACCTCCCGCGCGCTCCAGGGTCCCCGCGAGCAGTACTTC.

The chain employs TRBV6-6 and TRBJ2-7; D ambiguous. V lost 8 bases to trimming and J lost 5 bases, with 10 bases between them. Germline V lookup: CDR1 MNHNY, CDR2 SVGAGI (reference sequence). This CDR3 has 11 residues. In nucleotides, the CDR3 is TGTGCCAGCCGGGTCAGAAACGAGCAGTACTTC. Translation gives CASRVRNEQYF.